Listed here are 15 T cell receptor beta chains from one sample, sequenced in a study of blood T cell repertoires in COVID-19. TCRdb's copy holds only in-frame clones and misses some; the assay was immunoSEQ multiplex PCR. Of roughly 570,000 clones detected, roughly 89% appear once; the ten largest clones hold roughly 8%. What was sequenced was peripheral blood. Source of these receptors: a woman aged 45-59 years with COVID-19, enrolled during active disease.

Only a few counts were recorded for this clone. V gene TRBV18 combines with J gene TRBJ1-2; possibly TRBD1 for D (6 bases). The CDR3 length is 13 residues. The ends were cut back, 3 bases at V and 4 bases at J, with 9 bases in the middle. From germline, CDR1 is KGHSH and CDR2 LQKENI. The CDR3 region has the DNA TGTGCCAGCTCACCGTCGGACAGCTATGGCTACACCTTC. This sequence encodes CASSPSDSYGYTF.

The chain recombines TRBV2 with TRBJ2-1; weak D call: TRBD1 (6 bases). Per the germline V gene, CDR1 is SNHLY and CDR2 is FYNNEI. Trimming removed 0 bases at V and 2 bases at J, with 11 bases between. The CDR3 loop spans 16 amino acids. CDR3 sequence (DNA): TGTGCCAGCAGTGAAGCGCATGGGGGCGCCTACAATGAGCAGTTCTTC. The encoded protein is CASSEAHGGAYNEQFF.

The chain uses TRBV30 and TRBJ1-2; D unclear. The CDR3 sequence is 13 residues long. Germline V CDR1 and CDR2: GTSNPN, SVGIG (reference sequence). V lost 4 bases and J 8 bases, leaving 17 bases between the germline ends. Here the CDR3 reads CAWTSDRGGGYTF. Written as DNA, the CDR3 is TGTGCCTGGACCTCCGATCGCGGTGGGGGCTACACCTTC.

The chain employs TRBV6-5 and TRBJ2-5, with D perhaps TRBD1 (6 bases). This CDR3 is built from 13 residues. V was pared by 5 bases and J by 1 base, with 8 bases between. Germline lookup yields CDR1 MNHEY and CDR2 SVGAGI. CDR3 DNA sequence: TGTGCCAGCAGTAGGACAGCCCAAGAGACCCAGTACTTC. Its protein is CASSRTAQETQYF.

This chain connects TRBV5-5 to TRBJ1-2, with 8 bases identical to TRBD1. The trim removed 4 bases at V and 8 bases at J, leaving 7 bases unmatched. Germline V CDR1 and CDR2: SGHKS, YYEKEE (reference sequence). There are 13 residues in the CDR3. This CDR3 reads CASSLGQARGYTF. The CDR3 DNA follows: TGTGCCAGCAGCCTGGGACAGGCTAGAGGCTACACCTTC.

The V gene is TRBV7-3, the J gene TRBJ1-2; 10 bases are a match to TRBD1. Per germline, CDR1 SGHTA and CDR2 FQGTGA. The CDR3 is 15 residues long. V was pared by 3 bases and J by 5 bases, with 6 bases of the junction left unmatched. CDR3 amino acids: CASSFPTGGAYGYTF. The CDR3 DNA reads TGTGCCAGCAGCTTCCCGACAGGGGGCGCATATGGCTACACCTTC.

On this clone: The sample carries other DNA sequences with the same CDR3. The J gene is TRBJ1-2, the V gene TRBV9; unclear D gene. Trimming took 0 bases from V and 4 from J, leaving 7 bases between them. The CDR3 has 13 amino acids. CDR1 is SGDLS, CDR2 YYNGEE, per germline. The CDR3 DNA follows: TGTGCCAGCAGCGTAGGACCGGGCTATGGCTACACCTTC. Translating it yields CASSVGPGYGYTF.

The chain is built from TRBV20-1 and TRBJ1-1; perhaps TRBD1 as D (5 bases). V was clipped by 3 bases and J by 3 bases, with 17 bases between them. The CDR3 is made up of 15 amino acids. Germline assignment: CDR1 DFQATT and CDR2 SNEGSKA (reference sequence). CDR3 sequence reads: CSASGADTGDTEAFF. As DNA, the CDR3 is TGCAGTGCTAGTGGGGCGGACACGGGGGACACTGAAGCTTTCTTT.

Of note for this clone: The sample holds other DNA sequences that translate to the same CDR3. The chain joins TRBV5-1 to TRBJ2-1; D is perhaps TRBD1 (6 bases). Germline V gene data show CDR1 as SGHRS and CDR2 as YFSETQ. The CDR3 contains 15 residues. Trimming removed 0 bases from V and 3 bases from J, with 10 bases in between. In DNA form, the CDR3 reads TGCGCCAGCAGCTTGGCACAGGGCGGCTACAATGAGCAGTTCTTC. It yields the protein CASSLAQGGYNEQFF.

In nucleotides, the CDR3 is TGTGCCAGCAGCCGAGACGGACTCTATAATTCACCCCTCCACTTT. Translation gives CASSRDGLYNSPLHF. The V gene is TRBV5-4, the J gene TRBJ1-6, with unresolved D. Trimming removed 4 bases from V and 3 bases from J, with 11 bases in between. This CDR3 has 15 amino acids. In germline, CDR1 is SGHNT, CDR2 YYREEE (reference sequence).

V is TRBV5-1 and J is TRBJ2-3; TRBD2 aligns across 9 bases. The germline V gene encodes CDR1 SGHRS and CDR2 YFSETQ. This CDR3 has 18 amino acids. Losses at the gene ends were 0 bases for V and 2 bases for J; bases not matched to a gene: 10. CDR3 residues: CASSLGAGGPSLTDTQYF. CDR3 DNA: TGCGCCAGCAGCTTGGGAGCGGGGGGCCCCTCCCTCACAGATACGCAGTATTTT.

This clone was seen a single time. The J gene is TRBJ2-2, the V gene TRBV5-1; 9 bases fit TRBD1. Germline assignment: CDR1 SGHRS and CDR2 YFSETQ. V lost 0 bases to trimming and J lost 7 bases; unmatched junction nucleotides: 4. The CDR3 is 15 amino acids. For the CDR3, the DNA is TGCGCCAGCAGCTTGGAACAGGGGGCGATCGGGGAGCTGTTTTTT. This gives the protein CASSLEQGAIGELFF.

V gene TRBV3-1 (or the pseudogene TRBV3-2) combines with J gene TRBJ1-1; unclear D gene. Germline V gene data show CDR1 as LGHDT and CDR2 as YNNKEL (reference sequence). The CDR3 runs 16 residues. Trimming took 2 bases from V and 1 from J, leaving 14 bases between them. The CDR3 nucleotides read TGTGCCAGCAGCCAATACGGAAGACTGGAGAACACTGAAGCTTTCTTT. Translation gives CASSQYGRLENTEAFF.

This clone occurred a few times. The V gene is TRBV30, the J gene TRBJ1-5, with a possible D match to TRBD1 (5 bases). The V and J ends lost 0 bases and 11 bases respectively, with 14 bases between them. This CDR3 has 13 amino acids. Germline loops: CDR1 GTSNPN, CDR2 SVGIG (reference sequence). The CDR3 DNA reads as TGTGCCTGGAGTGTACAGGCTTCGATCTCCCAGCATTTT. Protein: CAWSVQASISQHF.

The J gene is TRBJ1-3, the V gene TRBV7-9, with a weak D call TRBD1 (5 bases). The V end lost 6 bases, the J end lost 0 bases, and 15 bases lay between the germline ends. The germline gives CDR1 SEHNR, CDR2 FQNEAQ (reference sequence). The CDR3 spans 16 residues. This CDR3 is CASSYAGQTSGNTIYF. CDR3 DNA: TGTGCCAGCAGTTATGCAGGGCAGACCTCTGGAAACACCATATATTTT. The entire variable domain, with the rest obtained from reference TRBV7-9 and TRBJ1-3, is as follows: DTGVSQNPRHKITKRGQNVTFRCDPISEHNRLYWYRQTLGQGPEFLTYFQNEAQLEKSRLLSDRFSAERPKGSFSTLEIQRTEQGDSAMYLCASSYAGQTSGNTIYFGEGSWLTVV.